This TCR beta chain was captured by sequencing in a study of tissue T cells after allogeneic stem cell transplantation. Points from the study as a whole: The study did not identify alloreactive or antigen-specific tissue TCRs, and some clones might be persisting host cells.

A few counts support this clone. Its specificity is unknown. Gene labels here are mouse ones. The observed sequence ends 1 residue before the CDR3 terminus, with the missing tail filled in from the germline J gene. Assay: immunoSEQ multiplex PCR; the TCRdb copy retains only in-frame clones and omits some. Counted here are roughly 50,000 clones, 73% occurring once; the ten biggest clones make up under 0.9%. CDR3 length equals 12 residues. V lost 7 bases to trimming and J lost 3 bases; unmatched junction nucleotides: 4. The germline CDR1 and CDR2 sequences are NNHDY and SYVADS. V is TRBV13-3 and J is TRBJ2-7, with 7 bases that match TRBD1. The sample was sorted cells pooled from one or two spleens. This clonotype was sampled from a pool of C57BL/6 mice in good health. The sequenced CDR3 bases are TGTGCCAGCGGAGACAGGGACTATGAACAGTAC. Its translation: CASGDRDYEQY. The CDR3 reads in full as CASGDRDYEQYF.